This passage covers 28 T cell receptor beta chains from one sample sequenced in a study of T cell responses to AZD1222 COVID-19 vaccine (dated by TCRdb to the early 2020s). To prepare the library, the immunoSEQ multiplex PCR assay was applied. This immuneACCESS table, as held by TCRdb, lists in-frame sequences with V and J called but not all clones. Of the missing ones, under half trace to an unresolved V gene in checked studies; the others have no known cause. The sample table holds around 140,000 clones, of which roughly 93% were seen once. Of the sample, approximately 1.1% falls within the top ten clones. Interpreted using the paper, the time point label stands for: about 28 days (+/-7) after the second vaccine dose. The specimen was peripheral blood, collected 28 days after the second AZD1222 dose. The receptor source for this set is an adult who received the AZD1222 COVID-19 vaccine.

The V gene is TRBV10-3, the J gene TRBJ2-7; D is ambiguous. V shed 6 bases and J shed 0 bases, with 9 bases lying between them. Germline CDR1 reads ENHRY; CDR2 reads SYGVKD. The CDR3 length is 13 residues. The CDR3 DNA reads TGTGCCATCAGAACGACTGCCTCCTACGAGCAGTACTTC. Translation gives CAIRTTASYEQYF.

The CDR3 bases are TGTGCCAGCTCACCACCGGAAAGGGGGCCTTCGAGTGAAAAACTGTTTTTT. This codes for CASSPPERGPSSEKLFF. The chain has TRBV18 and TRBJ1-4; TRBD1 agrees at 7 bases. V shed 0 bases, J shed 7 bases, and the junction held 11 bases outside the gene matches. The CDR3 is 17 amino acids. Germline loops: CDR1 KGHSH, CDR2 LQKENI.

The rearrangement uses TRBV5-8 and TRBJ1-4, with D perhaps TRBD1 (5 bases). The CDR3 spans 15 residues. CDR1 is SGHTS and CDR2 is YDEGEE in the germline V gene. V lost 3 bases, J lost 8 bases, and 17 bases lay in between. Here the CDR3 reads CASSWGSSGREKLFF. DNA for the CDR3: TGTGCCAGCAGCTGGGGGTCTTCGGGGCGGGAAAAACTGTTTTTT.

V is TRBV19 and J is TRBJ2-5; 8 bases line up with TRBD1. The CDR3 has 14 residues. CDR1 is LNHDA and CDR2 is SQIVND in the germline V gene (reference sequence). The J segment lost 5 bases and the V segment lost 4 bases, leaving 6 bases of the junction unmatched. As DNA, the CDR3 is TGTGCCAGTAGTACCCGGGACAGGCGGGAGACCCAGTACTTC. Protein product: CASSTRDRRETQYF.

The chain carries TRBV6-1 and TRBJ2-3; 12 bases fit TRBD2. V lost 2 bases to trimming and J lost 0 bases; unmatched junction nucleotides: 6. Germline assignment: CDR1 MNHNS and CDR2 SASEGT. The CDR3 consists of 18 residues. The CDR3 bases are TGTGCCAGCAGTGAACGACTAGCGGGAGAGGGGAGCACAGATACGCAGTATTTT. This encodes CASSERLAGEGSTDTQYF.

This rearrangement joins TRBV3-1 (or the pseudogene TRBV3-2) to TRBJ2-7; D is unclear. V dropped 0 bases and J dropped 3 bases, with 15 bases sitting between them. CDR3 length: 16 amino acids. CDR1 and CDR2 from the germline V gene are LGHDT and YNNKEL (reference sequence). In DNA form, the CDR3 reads TGTGCCAGCAGCCAAGATGTGGCTGGTTCCGTCTACGAGCAGTACTTC. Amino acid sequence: CASSQDVAGSVYEQYF.

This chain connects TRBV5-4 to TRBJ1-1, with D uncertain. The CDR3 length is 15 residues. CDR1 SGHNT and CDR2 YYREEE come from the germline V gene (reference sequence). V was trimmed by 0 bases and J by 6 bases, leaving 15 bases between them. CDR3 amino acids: CASSLGGGGWAEAFF. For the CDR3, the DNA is TGTGCCAGCAGCTTGGGCGGAGGAGGATGGGCTGAAGCTTTCTTT.

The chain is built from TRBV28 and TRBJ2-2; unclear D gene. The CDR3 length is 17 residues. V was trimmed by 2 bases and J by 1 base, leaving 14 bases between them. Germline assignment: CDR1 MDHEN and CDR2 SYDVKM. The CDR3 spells CASSLVFPSGNTGELFF. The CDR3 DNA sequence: TGTGCCAGCAGTTTAGTGTTCCCATCTGGGAACACCGGGGAGCTGTTTTTT. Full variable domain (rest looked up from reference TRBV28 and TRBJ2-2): DVKVTQSSRYLVKRTGEKVFLECVQDMDHENMFWYRQDPGLGLRLIYFSYDVKMKEKGDIPEGYSVSREKKERFSLILESASTNQTSMYLCASSLVFPSGNTGELFFGEGSRLTVL.

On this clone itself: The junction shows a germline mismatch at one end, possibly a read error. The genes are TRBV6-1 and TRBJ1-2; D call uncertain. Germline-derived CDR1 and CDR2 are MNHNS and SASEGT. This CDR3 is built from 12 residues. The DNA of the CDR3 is TGTGCCAACAGTGAGAAGCCTGGTGGCTACACCTTC. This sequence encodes CANSEKPGGYTF.

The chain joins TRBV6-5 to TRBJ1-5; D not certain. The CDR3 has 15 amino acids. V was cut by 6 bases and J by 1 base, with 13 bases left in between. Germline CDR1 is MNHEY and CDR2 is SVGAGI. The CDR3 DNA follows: TGTGCCAGCAGCCCGAGGTCCTGGAGCAATCAGCCCCAGCATTTT. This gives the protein CASSPRSWSNQPQHF.

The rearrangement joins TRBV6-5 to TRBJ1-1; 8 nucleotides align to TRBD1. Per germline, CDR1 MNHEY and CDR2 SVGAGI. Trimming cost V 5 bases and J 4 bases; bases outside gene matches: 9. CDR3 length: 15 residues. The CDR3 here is CASSMGQVVSTEAFF. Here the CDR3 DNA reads TGTGCCAGCAGTATGGGACAGGTCGTGAGCACTGAAGCTTTCTTT.

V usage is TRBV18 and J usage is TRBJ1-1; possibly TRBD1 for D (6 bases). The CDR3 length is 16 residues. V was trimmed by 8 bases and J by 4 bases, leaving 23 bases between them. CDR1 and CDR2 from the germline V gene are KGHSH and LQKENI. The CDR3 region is CASTRGLNREGTEAFF. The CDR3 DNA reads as TGTGCCAGCACACGGGGGTTGAACAGGGAAGGCACTGAAGCTTTCTTT.

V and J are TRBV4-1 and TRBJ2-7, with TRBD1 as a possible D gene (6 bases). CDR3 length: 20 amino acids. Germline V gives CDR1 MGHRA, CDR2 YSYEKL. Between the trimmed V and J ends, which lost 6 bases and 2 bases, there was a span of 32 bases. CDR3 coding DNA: TGCGCCAGCAGTCCAACTCACCCTGGACAGCGGTCTTACCCACCCTACGAGCAGTACTTC. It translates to CASSPTHPGQRSYPPYEQYF.

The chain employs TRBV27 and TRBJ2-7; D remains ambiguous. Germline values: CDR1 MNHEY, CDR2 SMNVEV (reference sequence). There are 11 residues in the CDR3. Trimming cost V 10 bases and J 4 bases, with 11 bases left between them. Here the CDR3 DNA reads TGTGCCACCCCTAAGCCGTACGAGCAGTACTTC. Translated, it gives CATPKPYEQYF.

CDR3 bases: TGTGCCAGCAGTTTAATGGTAGGTAGGGTCTCTCCGATCTACAATGAGCAGTTCTTC. This sequence encodes CASSLMVGRVSPIYNEQFF. This sequence joins TRBV27 and TRBJ2-1, with D hard to call. Per germline, CDR1 MNHEY and CDR2 SMNVEV (reference sequence). CDR3 length: 19 amino acids. V was clipped by 2 bases and J by 3 bases, with 23 bases between them.

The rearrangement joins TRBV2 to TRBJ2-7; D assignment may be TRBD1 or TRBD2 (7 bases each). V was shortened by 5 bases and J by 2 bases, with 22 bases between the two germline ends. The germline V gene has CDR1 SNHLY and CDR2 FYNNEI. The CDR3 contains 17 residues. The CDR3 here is CASSPIKGAGVAYEQYF. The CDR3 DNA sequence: TGTGCCAGCAGTCCTATCAAGGGGGCGGGAGTAGCCTACGAGCAGTACTTC.

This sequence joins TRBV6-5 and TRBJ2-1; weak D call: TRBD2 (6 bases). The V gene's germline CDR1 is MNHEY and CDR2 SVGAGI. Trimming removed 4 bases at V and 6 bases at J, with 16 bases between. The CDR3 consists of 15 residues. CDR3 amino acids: CASSLNPGLSNEQFF. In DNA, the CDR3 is TGTGCCAGCAGTTTGAATCCGGGACTCAGCAATGAGCAGTTCTTC.

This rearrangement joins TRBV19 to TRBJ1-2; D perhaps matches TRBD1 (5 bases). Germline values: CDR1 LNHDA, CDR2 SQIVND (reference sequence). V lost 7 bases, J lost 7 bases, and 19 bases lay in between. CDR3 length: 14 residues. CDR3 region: CASTSPGDLRGYTF. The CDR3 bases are TGTGCCAGTACCTCCCCGGGGGATTTGCGTGGCTACACCTTC.

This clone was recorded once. The CDR3 DNA follows: TGTGCCAGCAGCTTAAACCCGTCGGGCTATGGCTACACCTTC. Protein: CASSLNPSGYGYTF. V and J are TRBV7-3 and TRBJ1-2; D is uncertain. Trimming took off 1 base at V and 4 bases at J, with 10 bases between the two ends. Per germline, CDR1 SGHTA and CDR2 FQGTGA. The CDR3 extends over 14 amino acids.

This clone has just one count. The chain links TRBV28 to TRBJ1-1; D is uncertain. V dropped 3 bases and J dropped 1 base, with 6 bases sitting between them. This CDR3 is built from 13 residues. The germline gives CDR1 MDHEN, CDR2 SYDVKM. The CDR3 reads CASSFPKNTEAFF. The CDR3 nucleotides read TGTGCCAGCAGTTTCCCTAAGAACACTGAAGCTTTCTTT.

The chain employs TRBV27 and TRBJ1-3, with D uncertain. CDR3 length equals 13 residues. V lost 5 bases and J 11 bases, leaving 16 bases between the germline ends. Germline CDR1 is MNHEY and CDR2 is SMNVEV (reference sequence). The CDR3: CASSARKGVAIYF. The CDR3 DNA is TGTGCCAGCAGTGCCCGGAAGGGAGTCGCCATATATTTT.

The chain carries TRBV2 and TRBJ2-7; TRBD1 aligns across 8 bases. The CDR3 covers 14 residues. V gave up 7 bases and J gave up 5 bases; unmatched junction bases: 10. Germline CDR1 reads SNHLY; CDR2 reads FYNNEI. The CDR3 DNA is TGTGCCAGCACCCAGACAGGGGCCATACACGAGCAGTACTTC. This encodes CASTQTGAIHEQYF. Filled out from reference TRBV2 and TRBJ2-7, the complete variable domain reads EPEVTQTPSHQVTQMGQEVILRCVPISNHLYFYWYRQILGQKVEFLVSFYNNEISEKSEIFDDQFSVERPDGSNFTLKIRSTKLEDSAMYFCASTQTGAIHEQYFGPGTRLTVT.

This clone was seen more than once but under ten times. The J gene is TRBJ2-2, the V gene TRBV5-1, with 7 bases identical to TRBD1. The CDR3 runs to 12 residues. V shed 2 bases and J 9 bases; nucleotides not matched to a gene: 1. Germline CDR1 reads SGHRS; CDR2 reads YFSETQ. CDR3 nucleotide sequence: TGCGCCAGCAGCTTACAGGGGAGGGAGCTGTTTTTT. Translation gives CASSLQGRELFF.

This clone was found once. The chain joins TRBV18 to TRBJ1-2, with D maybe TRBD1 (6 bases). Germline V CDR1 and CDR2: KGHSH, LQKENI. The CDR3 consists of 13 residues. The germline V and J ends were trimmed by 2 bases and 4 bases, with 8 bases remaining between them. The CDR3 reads CASSPNRAYGYTF. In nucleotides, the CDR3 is TGTGCCAGCTCACCAAACAGGGCCTATGGCTACACCTTC.

The CDR3 spells CASSLVLSYEQYF. The CDR3 DNA is TGTGCCAGCAGCTTGGTCCTCTCCTACGAGCAGTACTTC. This chain links TRBV5-5 with TRBJ2-7; D uncertain. Trimming stripped 0 bases from V and 0 bases from J, with 4 bases between. The CDR3 covers 13 residues. CDR1 is SGHKS, CDR2 YYEKEE, per germline (reference sequence).

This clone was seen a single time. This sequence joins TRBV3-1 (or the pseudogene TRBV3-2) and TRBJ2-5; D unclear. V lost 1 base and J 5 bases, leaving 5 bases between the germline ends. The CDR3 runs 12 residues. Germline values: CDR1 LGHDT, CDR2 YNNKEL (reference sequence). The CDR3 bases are TGTGCCAGCAGCCAAGGCTGGGAGACCCAGTACTTC. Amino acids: CASSQGWETQYF.

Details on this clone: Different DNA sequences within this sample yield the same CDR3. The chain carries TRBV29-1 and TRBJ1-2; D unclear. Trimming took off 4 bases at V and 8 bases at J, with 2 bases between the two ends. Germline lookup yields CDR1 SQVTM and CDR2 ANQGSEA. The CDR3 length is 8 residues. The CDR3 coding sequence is TGCAGCGTTGGAGGCTACACCTTC. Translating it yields CSVGGYTF.

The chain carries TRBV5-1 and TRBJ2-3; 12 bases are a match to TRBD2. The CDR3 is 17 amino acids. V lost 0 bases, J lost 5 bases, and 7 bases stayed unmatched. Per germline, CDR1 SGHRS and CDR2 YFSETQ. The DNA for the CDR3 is TGCGCCAGCAGCTTGGCCCCGACTAGCGGGAGAAGAGATACGCAGTATTTT. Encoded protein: CASSLAPTSGRRDTQYF.